The source of this TCR gamma chain is a study of γδ T cells in repeated Plasmodium falciparum infection (dated by TCRdb to about 2021). Regarding the complete study: The natural-infection arm enrolled Malian children exposed to intense seasonal malaria transmission, compared against age and gender matched Australian children. In the study, the shaping of the human gammadelta T cell repertoire by repeated Plasmodium falciparum infection was examined using natural infection in Mali and controlled human malaria infection. Controlled-infection subjects were sampled at baseline, immediately before selected infections, and 21 days after each infection. The gammadelta TCR repertoires from Mali were analysed in two ways: cross-sectionally during periods with no transmission, and longitudinally across episodes of acute febrile malaria. Five or six malaria-naive U.S. adults underwent four controlled human malaria infections by bites from P. falciparum NF54-infected Anopheles stephensi mosquitoes over 644 days.

With regard to this clone: Its antigen specificity is not known. TCRdb attributes to this sequence the protein of a much larger clone, which differs from the DNA translation at residue 6; a read error is likely, and the protein displayed is translated from the DNA.

Broader findings and caveats from the paper: Analysis of inter-individual variability in gammadelta T cell responses was limited by the small size of the controlled-infection cohort. In Vdelta2-negative gammadelta TCR repertoires, which were largely Vdelta1+, repeated controlled infections appeared to drive waves of new clonotype selection. Generalizability was limited because the Malian cohort came from a small rural village made up predominantly of one ethnic group. Vdelta2-negative gammadelta TCR repertoires from Malian children appeared more clonally expanded, less diverse and less shared than those of Australian children. Across time and infection, the Vgamma9/Vdelta2+ TCR repertoires showed a highly stable polyclonal makeup, with many TCRgamma sequences overlapping between individuals.

Reading the germline V gene (reference sequence) gives CDR1 GITISATS and CDR2 ISYDGTV. V is cut back by 5 bases and J by 9 bases, with 16 bases in the junction unmatched. Including the terminal cysteine and phenylalanine, the CDR3 comprises 14 residues. Only the CDR3 portion is preserved as DNA: 42 bases, with reading frame beginning at the first base. Libraries came from multiplex PCR. Sequenced using an Illumina MiSeq. Both TCR gamma (TRG) and TCR delta (TRD) chains were sequenced from each sorted gammadelta T cell sample. Concerning the study's data processing: The repertoire analyses used clonotype tree plots, the accumulated frequency of the top 20 clonotypes, and diversity index (DI) and D75 metrics. Identical DNA sequences were merged into single rows after TCRdb reprocessed the public reads with CATT. The authors' filters were not applied to this entry. Across this sample there are 27,000 or so gamma-chain clones, with 1.4% seen only once. Approximately 19% of the sample is held by the ten biggest clonotypes.

For bulk TCR repertoire analysis, Vgamma9/Vdelta2+ and Vdelta2-negative gammadelta T cell populations were isolated by flow sorting from peripheral blood mononuclear cells. The sequenced material came from gamma-delta T cells from blood. This clonotype originated in a pool of human donors (malaria-infected and uninfected, not separated). Recombination joined TRGV9 with TRGJ1 or TRGJ2. TCRdb is silent on the J gene; assignment here came from matching the DNA to germline. The DNA sequence follows: TGTGCCTTGTGGGTGATCTCCAAGGGCTTTAAGAAACTCTTT. Translated, this gives CALWVISKGFKKLF.